This T cell receptor beta chain stems from a study of blood T cell repertoires in COVID-19. Study at large: Both acute and convalescent COVID-19 samples were obtained from the United States, Italy and Spain. PBMCs, B-cell-depleted T cells, or T cells were the source of the cDNA or gDNA that made up the material.

Sequencing used immunoSEQ multiplex PCR; TCRdb keeps in-frame clones, though not all of them. The sample holds fewer than 200,000 clones, about 88% seen once. The TCR originated in a woman in her thirties or forties in a cohort exposed to, infected with or recovered from COVID-19 (not recorded which). The specimen was PBMCs or T cells enriched from blood (not recorded which).

In DNA, the CDR3 is TGTGCCAGCAGCCAAGAGCGTGGGGCCTCAGGCACTGAAGCTTTCTTT. As protein: CASSQERGASGTEAFF. The chain uses TRBV4-2 and TRBJ1-1; a possible D gene is TRBD1 (5 bases). The CDR3 covers 16 residues. Trimming took 0 bases from V and 4 from J, leaving 15 bases between them. In germline, CDR1 is LGHNA, CDR2 YNFKEQ.